Presented here are 10 T cell receptor beta chains from one specimen sequenced in a study of blood T cells in healthy people across ages (dated by TCRdb to 2013 to 2016). The library was produced with 5' RACE. Sequencing took place on an Illumina HiSeq 2500. A second PCR of roughly 7 to 11 cycles was performed with a sample-barcoded 5' primer and a J-beta primer mix. TCRdb reprocessing: public reads trimmed at Q25 with fastp, clones called with MiXCR, in-frame beta chains kept. Rows with one shared CDR3 protein collapse into an entry with the most common genes and DNA. The sample table contains about 830,000 distinct CDR3 sequences; only one count was recorded for about 59% of them. The ten largest account for roughly 26% of the sample. The sequenced sample consisted of blood. These TCRs come from a man aged 25-45 years in good health.

The chain is built from TRBV7-9 and TRBJ2-5; TRBD1 agrees at 10 bases. This CDR3 is 15 amino acids long. Germline-derived CDR1 and CDR2 are SEHNR and FQNEAQ (reference sequence). The junction had 10 bases not matched to a gene; V was cut back by 7 bases and J by 5 bases. DNA of the CDR3: TGTGCCAGCATCGAGACAGGGGGCTTGTCGGAGACCCAGTACTTC. This sequence encodes CASIETGGLSETQYF.

This clonotype showed up just a few times. The V gene is TRBV20-1, the J gene TRBJ2-7, with unresolved D. This CDR3 is 14 amino acids long. V was shortened by 6 bases and J by 2 bases, with 17 bases between the two germline ends. CDR1 and CDR2 from the germline V gene are DFQATT and SNEGSKA (reference sequence). Here the CDR3 DNA reads TGCAGTGCGGAGAGGACCTTTGGGGCCTACGAGCAGTACTTC. It translates to CSAERTFGAYEQYF.

This chain joins TRBV11-1 and TRBJ2-1, with TRBD2 matching over 10 bases. The CDR3 runs 14 residues. Germline V lookup: CDR1 SGHAT, CDR2 FQDESV (reference sequence). V was pared by 7 bases and J by 4 bases, with 4 bases of the junction left unmatched. Written as DNA, the CDR3 is TGTGCCAGCAAAGGGACTAGCGATTACAATGAGCAGTTCTTC. Residues: CASKGTSDYNEQFF.

Only a few counts were recorded for this clonotype. V gene TRBV29-1 combines with J gene TRBJ2-5; the D gene is possibly TRBD2 (5 bases). Germline assignment: CDR1 SQVTM and CDR2 ANQGSEA. V was shortened by 7 bases and J by 2 bases, with 20 bases between the two germline ends. CDR3 length: 15 amino acids. Here the CDR3 reads CSALATPGIQETQYF. CDR3 DNA: TGCAGCGCCCTAGCTACACCGGGGATTCAAGAGACCCAGTACTTC.

CDR3 nucleotides: TGTGCCAGCAGTTGGGACCCGGCGTCCTACAATGAGCAGTTCTTC. It codes for CASSWDPASYNEQFF. V gene TRBV27 combines with J gene TRBJ2-1; D possibly uses TRBD1 or TRBD2 (5 bases each). The CDR3 totals 15 residues. Trimming stripped 4 bases from V and 1 base from J, with 11 bases between. Germline V gene data show CDR1 as MNHEY and CDR2 as SMNVEV (reference sequence).

The rearrangement uses TRBV20-1 and TRBJ2-3, with D possibly matching TRBD1 (5 bases). CDR3 size: 15 residues. Germline V CDR1 and CDR2: DFQATT, SNEGSKA (reference sequence). Trimming removed 2 bases from V and 2 bases from J, with 14 bases in between. CDR3 in amino acids: CSARSARAHTDTQYF. CDR3 DNA: TGCAGTGCTAGATCGGCCAGGGCCCACACAGATACGCAGTATTTT.

The V call is TRBV29-1, the J call TRBJ2-7; D may be TRBD2 (6 bases). The CDR3 totals 12 residues. Germline-derived CDR1 and CDR2 are SQVTM and ANQGSEA. Between the trimmed V and J ends, which lost 5 bases and 1 base, there was a span of 9 bases. The DNA of the CDR3 is TGCAGCGTTAGGAGGGAGTCCTACGAGCAGTACTTC. Protein: CSVRRESYEQYF.

This clonotype turned up a few times. The genes are TRBV7-2 and TRBJ2-7, with D maybe TRBD2 (5 bases). Germline loops: CDR1 SGHTA, CDR2 FQGNSA. Trimming pared 7 bases from V and 2 bases from J, leaving 15 bases between. The CDR3 length is 14 residues. The CDR3 region is CASNTPLVTYEQYF. The DNA of the CDR3 is TGTGCCAGCAACACACCACTAGTAACCTACGAGCAGTACTTC.

Only a few counts were recorded for this clonotype. The V gene is TRBV7-2, the J gene TRBJ2-3, with TRBD2 identical over 9 bases. The CDR3 has 14 residues. CDR1 is SGHTA and CDR2 is FQGNSA in the germline V gene. V was clipped by 7 bases and J by 5 bases; unmatched bases: 7. The CDR3 nucleotides are TGTGCCAGCAACCCTCTGCGGGGGGGAGATACGCAGTATTTT. Amino acid sequence: CASNPLRGGDTQYF.

The J gene is TRBJ1-5, the V gene TRBV7-8, with D perhaps matching TRBD1 (5 bases). CDR3 size: 14 residues. The ends were cut back, 4 bases at V and 8 bases at J, with 15 bases in the middle. Germline CDR1 and CDR2: SGHVS and FQNEAQ. CDR3 sequence: CASSSPGTGEPQHF. In nucleotides, the CDR3 is TGTGCCAGCAGCTCTCCGGGGACCGGTGAGCCCCAGCATTTT.